The T cell receptor (beta chain) under discussion was sequenced for a study of T cells in Graves' hyperthyroidism and ophthalmopathy. Findings and limits, study-wide: Before onset, ophthalmopathy was predicted by the model a median roughly 6.8 months earlier. Most thyroid clonotypes expanded above 0.001 appeared in blood too.

Comments on this clonotype: Its antigen is still unknown.

What was amplified from RNA transcripts were TCR beta CDR3 regions. The HTBI primer set drove a first-round RT-PCR of the TCR CDR3. TCRdb recomputed calls from the multiplex PCR reads with MiXCR, one row per CDR3 protein. This sample has about 420,000 distinct CDR3 sequences, with around a sixth found just once. The PBMCs had their origin in around 10 ml of fresh peripheral blood. The CDR3 is 17 residues long. Between the trimmed V and J ends, which lost 4 bases and 0 bases, there was a span of 19 bases. The germline V gene has CDR1 SGHVS and CDR2 FQNEAQ. This clonotype originated in a woman under 30 with Graves' hyperthyroidism. Sequencing was done on a sample of blood. The gene calls are TRBV7-8 and TRBJ2-7; maybe TRBD1 (5 bases). The CDR3 bases are TGTGCCAGCAGCTCACCTCCTGGACATTCCCTCTCCTACGAGCAGTACTTC. Protein product: CASSSPPGHSLSYEQYF.